These 3 T cell receptor delta chains came from one sample sequenced in a study of γδ T cells in repeated Plasmodium falciparum infection. TCRdb redid the clone calls on the multiplex PCR reads with CATT. The table records around 50,000 delta-chain clones, approximately 1.8% of them present only once. Gammadelta T cells were flow-sorted from PBMC into Vgamma9/Vdelta2+ and Vdelta2-negative populations for bulk analysis. Sequencing used gamma-delta T cells from blood. Receptors originate from a pool of human donors (malaria-infected and uninfected, not separated).

Comments on this clone: A far larger clone is just one base off, so this is likely a read error. The sample carries other DNA sequences with the same CDR3. The chain couples TRDV1 to TRDJ1; either TRDD2 or TRDD3 may fit D (8 bases each). TCRdb lists no J gene, so it was determined here by aligning the DNA to germline. The length of the CDR3 is 22 residues. The germline V and J ends were trimmed by 3 bases and 2 bases, with 34 bases remaining between them. The germline CDR1 and CDR2 sequences are TSWWSYY and QGS. CDR3 bases: TGTGCTCTTGGGGATAATTTCTTCCTACTCCGGGATACGGGGGAATTTACCGATAAACTCATCTTT. Its translation is CALGDNFFLLRDTGEFTDKLIF.

This clone was recorded a few times. The protein TCRdb gives is from a much larger clone and does not agree with this DNA's translation at residue 7, likely a read error; the protein shown here comes from the DNA. This chain connects TRDV1 to TRDJ1; D call uncertain. This CDR3 spans 14 amino acids. V was cut by 5 bases and J by 7 bases, with 17 bases left in between. Germline loops: CDR1 TSWWSYY, CDR2 QGS. Here the CDR3 reads CALGILLTEGKLIF. CDR3 bases: TGTGCTCTTGGGATTCTTCTTACAGAGGGTAAACTCATCTTT.

This clone was recorded at least ten times. Since a much larger clone is just one base distant, this may be a read error. The J gene went uncalled, whereas the V gene is TRDV3; the D call of TRDD3 is as the table states it, not checked on the DNA. Looked up from germline, CDR1 is TVYSNPD and CDR2 is GDNSRS (reference sequence). The CDR3 runs to 18 residues. The DNA for the CDR3 is TGTGCCTTTAAACCTTCCTACGTGCTGGGGGATACTACCGATAAACTCACCTTT. Amino acid sequence: CAFKPSYVLGDTTDKLTF.